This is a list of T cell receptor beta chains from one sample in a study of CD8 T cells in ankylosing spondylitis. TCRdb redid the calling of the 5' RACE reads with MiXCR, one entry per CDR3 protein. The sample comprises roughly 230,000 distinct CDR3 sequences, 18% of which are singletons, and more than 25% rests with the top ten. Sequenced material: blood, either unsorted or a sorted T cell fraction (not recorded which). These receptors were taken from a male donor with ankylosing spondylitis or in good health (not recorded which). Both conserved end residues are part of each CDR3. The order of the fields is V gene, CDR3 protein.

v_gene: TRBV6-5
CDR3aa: CASSYLGGTEAFF

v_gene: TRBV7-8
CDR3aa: CASSLVRGSTDTQYF

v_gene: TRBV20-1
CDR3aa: CSARPRVGGSGEQFF

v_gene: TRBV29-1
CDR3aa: CSARQEQETQYF

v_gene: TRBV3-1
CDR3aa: CASSQDTTGYYEQYF

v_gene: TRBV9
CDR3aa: CASGDSGYSYNEQFF

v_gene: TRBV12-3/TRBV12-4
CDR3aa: CASSSQTGGPVDHNNEQFF

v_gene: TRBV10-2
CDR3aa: CASSEPTSGKETQYF

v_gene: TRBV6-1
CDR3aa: CASAAGSPYEQYF

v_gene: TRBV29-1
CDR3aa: CSVVAGESYYEQYF

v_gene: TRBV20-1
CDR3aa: CSARDPNYEQYF

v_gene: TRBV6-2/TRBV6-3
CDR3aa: CASLGLAGTDTQYF

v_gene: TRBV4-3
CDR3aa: CASSSGHGRVTGELFF

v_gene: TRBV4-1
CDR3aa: CASSQLTGGQGSNEQFF

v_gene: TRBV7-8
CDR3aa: CASSLVRYRGGETQYF

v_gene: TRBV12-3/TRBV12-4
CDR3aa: CASSLKREGRNEQFF

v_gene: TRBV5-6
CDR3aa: CASSTGTGVGETQYF

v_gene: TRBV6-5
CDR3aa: CASSYGSSGYSTDTQYF

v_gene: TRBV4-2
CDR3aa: CASSPTLLAGEQFF

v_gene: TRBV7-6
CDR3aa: CASSLALVAGAVGTEAFF

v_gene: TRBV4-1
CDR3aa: CASSQEGPGSSYEQYF

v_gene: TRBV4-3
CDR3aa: CASSQGRGGYEQYF

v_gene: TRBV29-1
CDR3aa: CSVGTGPSTDTQYF

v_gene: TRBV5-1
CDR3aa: CASSLAEGGVHEQYF

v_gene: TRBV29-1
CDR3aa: CSVGGLAAYNEQFF

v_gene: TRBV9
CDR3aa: CASSVGYQGTYNEQFF

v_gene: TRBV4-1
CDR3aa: CASSQESQAGELFF

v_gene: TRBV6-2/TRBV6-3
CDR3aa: CASSDRGRSTSTDTQYF

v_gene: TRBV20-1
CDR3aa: CSAAGASRPVQFF

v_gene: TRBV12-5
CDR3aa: CASALELGGELFF

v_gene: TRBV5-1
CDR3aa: CASSLAGRAQETQYF

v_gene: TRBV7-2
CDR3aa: CASSATSSGLSYEQYF

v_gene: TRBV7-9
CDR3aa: CASSSRRGGTYEQYF

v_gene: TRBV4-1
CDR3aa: CASSQEDLGGSPDTQYF

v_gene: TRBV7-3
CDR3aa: CASSLTGGQAEQFF

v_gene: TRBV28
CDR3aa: CAAGSNQPQHF

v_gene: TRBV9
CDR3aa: CASSALNRGLGTEAFF

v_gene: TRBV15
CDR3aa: CATSRDRGTGGIYEQYF

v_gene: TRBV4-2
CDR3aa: CASSQDLGQGIYEQYF

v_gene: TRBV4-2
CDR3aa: CASSQDQLAGGATDTQYF

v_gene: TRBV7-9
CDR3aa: CASSLEKVGGSYEQYF

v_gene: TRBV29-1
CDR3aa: CSVEVDNEQFF

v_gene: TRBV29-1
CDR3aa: CSVVGSGRENYEQYF